This entry lists 14 T cell receptor beta chains sequenced from one sample in a study of shared clonotypes between healthy human individuals. The naive CD8 population came from CD45RO-negative cells selected for CCR7, without terminally differentiated effector memory CD45RA+ cells. Assay: immunoSEQ multiplex PCR; the TCRdb copy retains only in-frame clones and omits some. The table lists almost 700,000 clones, around 92% of them singletons. Specimen: naive CD8+ T cells sorted from blood. These receptor sequences come from a man between 25 and 39 years old in good health.

This rearrangement joins TRBV4-3 to TRBJ1-4; D ambiguous. The CDR3 consists of 15 residues. V was pared by 4 bases and J by 0 bases, with 9 bases between. CDR1 LGHNA and CDR2 YSLEER come from the germline V gene. For the CDR3, the DNA is TGCGCCAGCAGCCGTGGTAGCGCAACTAATGAAAAACTGTTTTTT. Its translation is CASSRGSATNEKLFF.

This chain connects TRBV21-1 to TRBJ2-1; the D call of TRBD1 is as the table states it, not checked on the DNA. TRBV21-1 is an annotated pseudogene. The CDR3 runs to 17 residues. This chain's CDR3 is CASSKLLPGLYYNEQFF. DNA for the CDR3: TGTGCCAGCAGCAAACTCCTCCCAGGATTATACTACAATGAGCAGTTCTTC.

CDR3 loop: CASSQGTSGSSEQFF. CDR3 in DNA: TGTGCCAGCAGTCAAGGGACTAGCGGGAGTAGTGAGCAGTTCTTC. The chain links TRBV27 to TRBJ2-1, with 14 bases matching TRBD2. This CDR3 contains 15 residues. Germline CDR1 and CDR2: MNHEY and SMNVEV (reference sequence). With 5 bases clipped from V and 9 bases from J, the junction kept 6 bases outside the gene matches.

The chain employs TRBV5-4 and TRBJ2-5, with TRBD1 matching over 9 bases. The CDR3 is 15 amino acids. V lost 2 bases and J lost 5; bases outside the gene matches: 7. Germline V gene lookup returns CDR1 SGHNT and CDR2 YYREEE (reference sequence). The CDR3 protein is CASSFLQGAGETQYF. In DNA, the CDR3 is TGTGCCAGCAGCTTCCTACAGGGGGCCGGCGAGACCCAGTACTTC.

V usage is TRBV9 and J usage is TRBJ2-1, with D possibly matching TRBD1 (6 bases). Trimming pared 4 bases from V and 5 bases from J, leaving 19 bases between. CDR1 and CDR2 (germline): SGDLS, YYNGEE. The CDR3 is 16 residues long. The CDR3, as DNA: TGTGCCAGCAGCTTAAACAGGGAAACTAGGGACAATGAGCAGTTCTTC. This sequence encodes CASSLNRETRDNEQFF.

The chain uses TRBV4-3 and TRBJ2-2, with a weak D call TRBD2 (6 bases). There are 15 residues in the CDR3. The germline V gene has CDR1 LGHNA and CDR2 YSLEER. The V and J ends lost 0 bases and 7 bases respectively, with 12 bases between them. CDR3 sequence: CASSQDGSTGGELFF. The CDR3 DNA is TGCGCCAGCAGCCAAGACGGGAGCACAGGCGGGGAGCTGTTTTTT.

V gene TRBV11-3 combines with J gene TRBJ2-2; D is undetermined. The CDR3 is 12 residues long. V was pared by 2 bases and J by 4 bases, with 2 bases between. Germline assignment: CDR1 SGHNT and CDR2 YENEEA. The CDR3, as DNA: TGTGCCAGCAGCTTAACCACCGGGGAGCTGTTTTTT. It specifies CASSLTTGELFF.

The chain is built from TRBV4-1 and TRBJ2-1, with 9 bases identical to TRBD2. Germline V gene lookup returns CDR1 MGHRA and CDR2 YSYEKL. With V trimmed by 6 bases and J by 7 bases, 7 bases remained unmatched. This CDR3 has 14 amino acids. Here the CDR3 reads CASRLTSGTNEQFF. In nucleotides, the CDR3 is TGCGCCAGCAGGCTGACTAGCGGAACGAATGAGCAGTTCTTC.

This chain uses TRBV6-5 with TRBJ2-7, with D perhaps assigned TRBD1 or TRBD2 (5 bases each). CDR3 length: 15 residues. V was shortened by 7 bases and J by 3 bases, with 19 bases between the two germline ends. Germline CDR1 is MNHEY and CDR2 is SVGAGI. CDR3: CASTLTTSGGYEQYF. Written as DNA, the CDR3 is TGTGCCAGCACTTTAACCACCAGTGGGGGCTACGAGCAGTACTTC.

The chain carries TRBV2 and TRBJ2-2; D call uncertain. Germline CDR1 and CDR2: SNHLY and FYNNEI. V lost 6 bases, J lost 1 base, and 9 bases lay in between. CDR3 length equals 14 residues. CDR3 sequence (DNA): TGTGCCAGCAGGGGGATCAAGAACACCGGGGAGCTGTTTTTT. Its protein product is CASRGIKNTGELFF. The full variable domain, with the rest looked up from reference TRBV2 and TRBJ2-2, is EPEVTQTPSHQVTQMGQEVILRCVPISNHLYFYWYRQILGQKVEFLVSFYNNEISEKSEIFDDQFSVERPDGSNFTLKIRSTKLEDSAMYFCASRGIKNTGELFFGEGSRLTVL.

This chain links TRBV23-1 with TRBJ2-7, with a tentative D call TRBD2 (5 bases). TRBV23-1 is noted as an ORF with a role that remains uncertain. The V end was cut by 9 bases, the J end by 3 bases, with 12 bases between. The CDR3 is 12 residues long. CDR3 loop: CASNRRHYEQYF. The CDR3 DNA is TGCGCCAGTAATCGGAGGCACTACGAGCAGTACTTC.

This clone has just one count. V gene TRBV28 combines with J gene TRBJ2-7; 10 bases line up with TRBD1. This CDR3 comprises 14 residues. V was clipped by 5 bases and J by 6 bases; unmatched bases: 7. The germline CDR1 and CDR2 sequences are MDHEN and SYDVKM. The CDR3: CASSPGTGVSEQYF. The DNA of the CDR3 is TGTGCCAGCAGTCCCGGGACAGGGGTATCCGAGCAGTACTTC. Combining the CDR3 with reference TRBV28 and TRBJ2-7 gives the whole variable domain DVKVTQSSRYLVKRTGEKVFLECVQDMDHENMFWYRQDPGLGLRLIYFSYDVKMKEKGDIPEGYSVSREKKERFSLILESASTNQTSMYLCASSPGTGVSEQYFGPGTRLTVT.

V is TRBV7-2 and J is TRBJ2-7; 9 bases are a match to TRBD2. Germline CDR1 reads SGHTA; CDR2 reads FQGNSA. The CDR3 length is 13 residues. J was trimmed by 3 bases and V by 4 bases; bases with no gene match: 1. The CDR3 loop reads CASSWTSVYEQYF. CDR3 in DNA: TGTGCCAGCAGCTGGACTAGCGTCTACGAGCAGTACTTC. Looking up the rest from reference TRBV7-2 and TRBJ2-7 gives the full variable domain: GAGVSQSPSNKVTEKGKDVELRCDPISGHTALYWYRQSLGQGLEFLIYFQGNSAPDKSGLPSDRFSAERTGGSVSTLTIQRTQQEDSAVYLCASSWTSVYEQYFGPGTRLTVT.

This chain connects TRBV7-8 to TRBJ2-7; D is perhaps TRBD1 or TRBD2 (5 bases each). This CDR3 region has 16 residues. The V end was cut by 4 bases, the J end by 2 bases, with 18 bases between. Germline-derived CDR1 and CDR2 are SGHVS and FQNEAQ. CDR3 in amino acids: CASSSTGTIVTYEQYF. The DNA of the CDR3 is TGTGCCAGCAGCTCTACCGGGACGATCGTAACCTACGAGCAGTACTTC.